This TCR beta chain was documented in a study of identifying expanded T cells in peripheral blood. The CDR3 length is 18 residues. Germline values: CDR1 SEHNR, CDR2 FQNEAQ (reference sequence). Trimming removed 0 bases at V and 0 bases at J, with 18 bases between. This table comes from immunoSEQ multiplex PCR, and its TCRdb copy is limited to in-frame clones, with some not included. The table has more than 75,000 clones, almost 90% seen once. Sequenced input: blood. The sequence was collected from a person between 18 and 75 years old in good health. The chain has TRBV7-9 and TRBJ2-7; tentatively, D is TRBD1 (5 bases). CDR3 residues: CASSLASVVTVFSYEQYF. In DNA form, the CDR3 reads TGTGCCAGCAGCTTAGCGTCGGTCGTGACAGTCTTCTCCTACGAGCAGTACTTC.